This T cell receptor beta chain was sequenced in a study of blood T cell repertoires in COVID-19. Overall study: The study drew acute and convalescent COVID-19 samples from the United States, Italy and Spain. From T cells, B-cell-depleted T cells, or PBMCs came the material, which was cDNA or gDNA.

This CDR3 has 16 residues. Looked up from germline, CDR1 is SGHRS and CDR2 is YFSETQ. The germline V and J ends were trimmed by 0 bases and 2 bases, with 12 bases remaining between them. In the authors' methods: Amplification of reference gene primers provided the estimated nucleated cell counts. Assay used: immunoSEQ multiplex PCR; TCRdb lists only in-frame clones, some missing. V and J calls and clone size are given by that table; D and trimming were obtained from the DNA. The table records over 35,000 clones, roughly 63% of them present only once. The origin of this receptor is an elderly man with acute or convalescent COVID-19. The sample was peripheral blood. The chain employs TRBV5-1 and TRBJ1-5; D is perhaps TRBD1 (6 bases). The CDR3 loop is CASSLGGGYGNQPQHF. CDR3 nucleotide sequence: TGCGCCAGCAGCTTGGGAGGGGGATACGGCAATCAGCCCCAGCATTTT.